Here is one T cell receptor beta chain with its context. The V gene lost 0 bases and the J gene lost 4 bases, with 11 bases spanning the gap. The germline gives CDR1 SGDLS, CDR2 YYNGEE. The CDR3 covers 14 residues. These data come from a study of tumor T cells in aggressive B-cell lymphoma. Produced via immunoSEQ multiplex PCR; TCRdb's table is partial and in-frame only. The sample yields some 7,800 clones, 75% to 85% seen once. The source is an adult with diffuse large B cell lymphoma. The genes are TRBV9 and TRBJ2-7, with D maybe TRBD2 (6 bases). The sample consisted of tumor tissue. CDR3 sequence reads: CASSVGVGGYEQYF. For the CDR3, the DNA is TGTGCCAGCAGCGTAGGGGTCGGGGGTTACGAGCAGTACTTC. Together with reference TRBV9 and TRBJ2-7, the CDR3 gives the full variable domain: DSGVTQTPKHLITATGQRVTLRCSPRSGDLSVYWYQQSLDQGLQFLIQYYNGEERAKGNILERFSAQQFPDLHSELNLSSLELGDSALYFCASSVGVGGYEQYFGPGTRLTVT.